The sample holds many counts of the clone carrying this TCR beta chain. The read falls 3 residues short of the CDR3 end, and the missing part is taken from the germline J gene. The assay was immunoSEQ multiplex PCR, and TCRdb's table has in-frame clones only and misses some. The sample has some 80,000 clones, none seen only once. These data originate in a study of T cell clonality in common variable immunodeficiency. The CDR3 loop spans 15 amino acids. The trim removed 4 bases at V and 7 bases at J, leaving 6 bases unmatched. Per germline, CDR1 SGDLS and CDR2 YYNGEE. The chain employs TRBV9 and TRBJ1-6; 9 positions agree with TRBD1. Sample: peripheral blood mononuclear cells. The source of this sequence is a person between 18 and 69 years old in good health. This CDR3 is CASSPSGTGNSPLHF. The part of the CDR3 DNA that was read is TGTGCCAGCAGCCCCTCCGGGACAGGGAATTCACCC.